The 30 T cell receptor beta chains in this list originate from one sample, sequenced in a study of blood T cell repertoires in COVID-19. Only in-frame clones appear in the TCRdb table, and some are missing; sequencing was by immunoSEQ multiplex PCR. The data contain 400,000 to 550,000 clones, approximately 90% of them singletons. The sample taken for sequencing was peripheral blood. The receptors come from a woman aged 25 to 45 with acute or convalescent COVID-19.

In DNA, the CDR3 is TGCGCCAGCAGGAGGGGGCACGAGGGAGAGACCCAGTACTTC. Protein product: CASRRGHEGETQYF. V and J are TRBV5-1 and TRBJ2-5, with 7 bases identical to TRBD1. The CDR3 loop spans 14 amino acids. Germline CDR1 SGHRS, CDR2 YFSETQ. V was pared by 5 bases and J by 4 bases, with 8 bases of the junction left unmatched.

This rearrangement joins TRBV28 to TRBJ2-1; 9 positions agree with TRBD1. V lost 8 bases and J lost 5; bases outside the gene matches: 13. Germline V gene lookup returns CDR1 MDHEN and CDR2 SYDVKM. This CDR3 has 16 amino acids. The CDR3 region has the DNA TGTGCCAGCGAACTTCCCGGGACAGGGTGGCACAATGAGCAGTTCTTC. Its translation is CASELPGTGWHNEQFF.

This chain uses TRBV6-2 or TRBV6-3 with TRBJ1-4; 7 bases fit TRBD1. V was pared by 6 bases and J by 10 bases, with 2 bases of the junction left unmatched. The CDR3 is 11 residues long. Germline-derived CDR1 and CDR2 are MNHEY and SVGEGT. The CDR3: CASSRGRKLFF. In DNA, the CDR3 is TGTGCCAGCAGCAGGGGGAGAAAACTGTTTTTT.

The chain uses TRBV30 and TRBJ1-6; 7 bases match TRBD1. Per the germline V gene, CDR1 is GTSNPN and CDR2 is SVGIG (reference sequence). With V trimmed by 0 bases and J by 7 bases, 6 bases remained unmatched. CDR3 size: 15 residues. The CDR3: CAWSVYKGANSPLHF. The CDR3 DNA is TGTGCCTGGAGTGTTTACAAGGGGGCAAATTCACCCCTCCACTTT.

CDR3 in amino acids: CASSFPDSMNTEAFF. As DNA, the CDR3 is TGCGCCAGCAGCTTCCCGGACAGTATGAACACTGAAGCTTTCTTT. The V gene is TRBV5-1, the J gene TRBJ1-1, with a tentative D call TRBD1 (6 bases). V was cut by 2 bases and J by 0 bases, with 11 bases left in between. This CDR3 region has 15 residues. The germline V gene encodes CDR1 SGHRS and CDR2 YFSETQ.

The chain uses TRBV25-1 and TRBJ1-1; the D gene is possibly TRBD1 (5 bases). Germline values: CDR1 MGHDK, CDR2 SYGVNS. This CDR3 is 15 amino acids long. V was clipped by 4 bases and J by 0 bases, with 12 bases between them. CDR3 in amino acids: CASSGTGYMNTEAFF. CDR3 coding DNA: TGTGCCAGCAGTGGAACAGGATACATGAACACTGAAGCTTTCTTT.

This clone was seen a single time. The chain is built from TRBV12-5 and TRBJ1-5; D is undetermined. Germline V gives CDR1 LGHNT, CDR2 FRNRAP. Trimming removed 6 bases from V and 0 bases from J, with 15 bases in between. The CDR3 sequence is 16 residues long. CDR3 bases: TGTGCTAGTGGACCCGGAGGAGCCTCTAGCAATCAGCCCCAGCATTTT. This codes for CASGPGGASSNQPQHF.

This chain connects TRBV19 to TRBJ2-7, with TRBD1 matching over 8 bases. Trimming at V came to 4 bases and at J to 4 bases, leaving 3 bases not matched to a gene. This CDR3 comprises 13 residues. Germline CDR1 reads LNHDA; CDR2 reads SQIVND (reference sequence). CDR3 amino acids: CASSKRQGYEQYF. CDR3 DNA sequence: TGTGCCAGTAGTAAAAGACAGGGGTACGAGCAGTACTTC. Filled out from reference TRBV19 and TRBJ2-7, the complete variable domain reads DGGITQSPKYLFRKEGQNVTLSCEQNLNHDAMYWYRQDPGQGLRLIYYSQIVNDFQKGDIAEGYSVSREKKESFPLTVTSAQKNPTAFYLCASSKRQGYEQYFGPGTRLTVT.

This clone was recorded a few times. The chain recombines TRBV5-1 with TRBJ1-6, with 10 nucleotides matching TRBD1. The CDR3 is 15 residues long. The germline CDR1 and CDR2 sequences are SGHRS and YFSETQ. Trimming at V came to 5 bases and at J to 5 bases, leaving 4 bases not matched to a gene. In DNA form, the CDR3 reads TGCGCCAGCAGGCCCGGGACAGGGGATAATTCACCCCTCCACTTT. It encodes CASRPGTGDNSPLHF.

As for this clone: An end of the junction does not agree with germline; a read error may underlie this. The chain links TRBV9 to TRBJ1-1; D not resolved. This CDR3 contains 9 residues. CDR1 and CDR2 from the germline V gene are SGDLS and YYNGEE. The CDR3 reads CASSGPGIF. For the CDR3, the DNA is TGTGCCAGCAGCGGGCCAGGTATTTTT.

This clone was detected a few times. This sequence joins TRBV19 and TRBJ1-1; the D is unclear. The CDR3 is 13 residues long. Trimming shortened V by 2 bases and J by 4 bases, and 8 bases separated the two germline ends. The germline V gene has CDR1 LNHDA and CDR2 SQIVND (reference sequence). The CDR3 reads CASSILGSTEAFF. CDR3 coding DNA: TGTGCCAGTAGTATACTAGGTTCCACTGAAGCTTTCTTT.

This chain links TRBV29-1 with TRBJ2-1, with TRBD2 matching 10 bases. The germline V gene has CDR1 SQVTM and CDR2 ANQGSEA. The CDR3 is made up of 18 amino acids. Trimming removed 4 bases from V and 6 bases from J; junction bases left unmatched: 18. The CDR3 loop reads CSVADSQGLAGALNEQFF. The CDR3 bases are TGCAGCGTTGCAGACTCTCAAGGGCTAGCGGGGGCCCTCAATGAGCAGTTCTTC.

The chain links TRBV7-9 to TRBJ2-1, with D possibly TRBD1 on 7 matching bases. The V end was cut by 8 bases, the J end by 7 bases, with 24 bases between. This CDR3 has 16 residues. The germline gives CDR1 SEHNR, CDR2 FQNEAQ (reference sequence). The CDR3: CASPFSFGRGVNEQFF. The CDR3 DNA reads TGTGCCAGCCCTTTCTCTTTTGGCAGGGGGGTGAATGAGCAGTTCTTC.

About this clone: The identical CDR3 is also encoded by other nucleotide sequences in the sample. J is TRBJ2-7 and V is TRBV9, with D possibly matching TRBD1 (6 bases). V gave up 0 bases and J gave up 2 bases, with 12 bases separating them. The CDR3 is 15 amino acids. The V gene's germline CDR1 is SGDLS and CDR2 YYNGEE. The CDR3 DNA reads as TGTGCCAGCAGCGTAGGTGGGACACCGACCTACGAGCAGTACTTC. Its translation is CASSVGGTPTYEQYF.

The chain carries TRBV5-1 and TRBJ1-2; 8 nucleotides match TRBD1. The J segment lost 4 bases and the V segment lost 5 bases, leaving 13 bases of the junction unmatched. The germline CDR1 and CDR2 sequences are SGHRS and YFSETQ. CDR3 length equals 16 residues. The CDR3 protein is CASRESPGQEFYGYTF. Written as DNA, the CDR3 is TGCGCCAGCAGGGAATCTCCGGGACAGGAGTTCTATGGCTACACCTTC. The whole variable domain, filled in from reference TRBV5-1 and TRBJ1-2, reads KAGVTQTPRYLIKTRGQQVTLSCSPISGHRSVSWYQQTPGQGLQFLFEYFSETQRNKGNFPGRFSGRQFSNSRSEMNVSTLELGDSALYLCASRESPGQEFYGYTFGSGTRLTVV.

J is TRBJ2-1 and V is TRBV10-3; TRBD1 aligns across 8 bases. CDR3 length: 13 residues. V lost 6 bases to trimming and J lost 9 bases; unmatched junction nucleotides: 7. Germline-derived CDR1 and CDR2 are ENHRY and SYGVKD. The CDR3 reads CAISIDRGGEQFF. The CDR3, as DNA: TGTGCCATCAGCATTGACAGGGGAGGTGAGCAGTTCTTC.

The chain has TRBV5-1 and TRBJ2-5; 8 bases are shared with TRBD1. The CDR3 spans 18 residues. Germline-derived CDR1 and CDR2 are SGHRS and YFSETQ. Germline trimming cut 4 bases from V and 1 base from J; bases unmatched to any gene: 15. This CDR3 reads CASSKGSAGGKAQETQYF. For the CDR3, the DNA is TGCGCCAGCAGCAAAGGGTCGGCAGGGGGCAAAGCCCAAGAGACCCAGTACTTC.

V is TRBV28 and J is TRBJ2-7; 8 nucleotides line up with TRBD1. The V gene's germline CDR1 is MDHEN and CDR2 SYDVKM. J lost 5 bases, V lost 3 bases, and 6 bases had no gene match. The CDR3 loop spans 14 amino acids. CDR3: CASSFSGGGDEQYF. The CDR3 bases are TGTGCCAGCAGTTTTTCAGGGGGCGGGGACGAGCAGTACTTC.

The rearrangement links TRBV7-3 to TRBJ2-1; the match to TRBD2 covers 8 bases. Germline V gene data show CDR1 as SGHTA and CDR2 as FQGTGA. V lost 5 bases, J lost 10 bases, and 10 bases stayed unmatched. This CDR3 is 14 amino acids long. The CDR3 loop reads CASSRTSLDSEQFF. For the CDR3, the DNA is TGTGCCAGCAGCCGGACTAGCCTCGACTCGGAGCAGTTCTTC.

The rearrangement links TRBV19 to TRBJ2-4; 7 bases are a match to TRBD1. J was trimmed by 11 bases and V by 7 bases; bases with no gene match: 5. The length of the CDR3 is 11 residues. CDR1 is LNHDA, CDR2 SQIVND, per germline (reference sequence). The CDR3 nucleotides are TGTGCCAGTACCACAGGGGTTGTTCAGTACTTC. This sequence encodes CASTTGVVQYF.

The V gene is TRBV5-5, the J gene TRBJ1-5, with 7 bases lining up with TRBD1. In germline, CDR1 is SGHKS, CDR2 YYEKEE (reference sequence). The CDR3 spans 15 residues. The junction had 8 bases not matched to a gene; V was cut back by 4 bases and J by 4 bases. The CDR3 loop is CASSPGQVINQPQHF. CDR3 DNA sequence: TGTGCCAGCAGCCCAGGACAGGTAATTAATCAGCCCCAGCATTTT. The complete variable domain, with remaining parts taken from reference TRBV5-5 and TRBJ1-5, reads DAGVTQSPTHLIKTRGQQVTLRCSPISGHKSVSWYQQVLGQGPQFIFQYYEKEERGRGNFPDRFSARQFPNYSSELNVNALLLGDSALYLCASSPGQVINQPQHFGDGTRLSIL.

CDR3 sequence reads: CASTSGGRTDTQYF. CDR3 in DNA: TGCGCCAGCACTAGCGGGGGTAGGACAGATACGCAGTATTTT. V gene TRBV5-1 combines with J gene TRBJ2-3, with TRBD2 matching over 10 bases. CDR1 is SGHRS and CDR2 is YFSETQ in the germline V gene. The CDR3 runs to 14 residues. The junction had 4 bases not matched to a gene; V was cut back by 6 bases and J by 3 bases.

The chain carries TRBV5-4 and TRBJ1-6; the match to TRBD1 covers 7 bases. The CDR3 is 17 amino acids. V was clipped by 3 bases and J by 6 bases; unmatched bases: 12. Germline loops: CDR1 SGHNT, CDR2 YYREEE (reference sequence). CDR3 nucleotides: TGTGCCAGCAGCTCAGGAGGGGGACAGCCATCTAATTCACCCCTCCACTTT. It translates to CASSSGGGQPSNSPLHF.

This clone was observed once. The rearrangement joins TRBV6-5 to TRBJ1-4; the D is unclear. Germline CDR1 MNHEY, CDR2 SVGAGI. The CDR3 consists of 13 residues. V was trimmed by 6 bases and J by 7 bases, leaving 12 bases between them. The CDR3 is CASSPGWSEKLFF. Here the CDR3 DNA reads TGTGCCAGCAGCCCCGGGTGGAGTGAAAAACTGTTTTTT.

This clone was observed a single time. The chain combines TRBV7-3 with TRBJ2-3; the match to TRBD2 covers 12 bases. J lost 6 bases, V lost 4 bases, and 5 bases had no gene match. Germline V gene lookup returns CDR1 SGHTA and CDR2 FQGTGA. The CDR3 has 15 residues. CDR3 loop: CASSSSGGARDTQYF. CDR3 DNA: TGTGCCAGCAGCTCTAGCGGGGGGGCAAGGGATACGCAGTATTTT.

The genes are TRBV10-1 and TRBJ1-5, with 8 bases matching TRBD1. J was trimmed by 5 bases and V by 11 bases; bases with no gene match: 11. The CDR3 is 14 amino acids. Germline V CDR1 and CDR2: WNHNN, SYGVQD (reference sequence). The CDR3 loop is CAVYAGGLDQPQHF. DNA for the CDR3: TGCGCCGTCTATGCAGGGGGCCTCGATCAGCCCCAGCATTTT.

This clone was recorded only once. The V gene is TRBV18, the J gene TRBJ2-7; D unresolved. This CDR3 contains 13 residues. From germline, CDR1 is KGHSH and CDR2 LQKENI. The ends were cut back, 0 bases at V and 3 bases at J, with 6 bases in the middle. DNA for the CDR3: TGTGCCAGCTCACCACCATCGGGCTACGAGCAGTACTTC. Translated: CASSPPSGYEQYF.

The chain recombines TRBV7-2 with TRBJ2-2, with D unresolved. V lost 5 bases and J 4 bases, leaving 8 bases between the germline ends. The V gene's germline CDR1 is SGHTA and CDR2 FQGNSA. This CDR3 region has 13 residues. CDR3 nucleotide sequence: TGTGCCAGCAGCCGAGGTGGCACCGGGGAGCTGTTTTTT. Its translation: CASSRGGTGELFF.

The rearrangement joins TRBV7-8 to TRBJ2-1, with 8 nucleotides matching TRBD1. The CDR3 sequence is 15 residues long. Germline CDR1 SGHVS, CDR2 FQNEAQ. V was clipped by 5 bases and J by 8 bases; unmatched bases: 11. Here the CDR3 DNA reads TGTGCCAGCAGCGCTCCGGGCAGGGGGCTGGATGAGCAGTTCTTC. Protein product: CASSAPGRGLDEQFF.

The gene calls are TRBV5-4 and TRBJ2-3; tentative D call: TRBD2 (6 bases). The CDR3 consists of 20 residues. Germline V lookup: CDR1 SGHNT, CDR2 YYREEE (reference sequence). V gave up 0 bases and J gave up 1 base, with 24 bases separating them. The CDR3 spells CASSLDPTDGGQWGTDTQYF. The CDR3 DNA reads as TGTGCCAGCAGCTTGGACCCTACGGACGGAGGGCAATGGGGCACAGATACGCAGTATTTT.